The 16 T cell receptor beta chains reported below all come from one sample, sequenced in a study of T cells after yellow fever vaccination. Each CDR3 protein gets one entry after TCRdb re-called the 5' RACE reads with MiXCR. The sample shows about 400,000 distinct CDR3 sequences, 11% of them seen only once. The source material was PBMCs, sampled on the day of the first yellow fever vaccination. These receptors originate from a man between 18 and 35 years old who received the YFV17D yellow fever vaccine.

This sequence joins TRBV1 and TRBJ2-2; the D call in the table, TRBD2, was not verified against the DNA. TRBV1 constitutes a pseudogene. This CDR3 spans 15 amino acids. CDR3 loop: CTSSPPGGGTGELFF. CDR3 in DNA: TGCACCAGCAGCCCTCCGGGGGGAGGCACCGGGGAGCTGTTTTTT.

The chain recombines TRBV20-1 with TRBJ2-7; either TRBD1 or TRBD2 may fit D (6 bases each). V was cut by 7 bases and J by 0 bases, with 10 bases left in between. The CDR3 extends over 12 amino acids. CDR1 is DFQATT and CDR2 is SNEGSKA in the germline V gene (reference sequence). CDR3 amino acids: CSGGGGSYEQYF. CDR3 nucleotide sequence: TGCAGTGGTGGAGGGGGCTCCTACGAGCAGTACTTC.

The rearrangement links TRBV29-1 to TRBJ1-2, with a tentative D call TRBD1 (5 bases). The length of the CDR3 is 12 residues. Germline V gene sequence: CDR1 SQVTM, CDR2 ANQGSEA. Trimming pared 5 bases from V and 3 bases from J, leaving 10 bases between. CDR3 in DNA: TGCAGCGTTCCGGGAGGGGACTATGGCTACACCTTC. Amino acids: CSVPGGDYGYTF.

This clonotype occurred many times. The chain is built from TRBV14 and TRBJ2-1; D remains unclear. The germline V gene encodes CDR1 SGHDN and CDR2 FVKESK. The CDR3 extends over 17 amino acids. Trimming stripped 0 bases from V and 4 bases from J, with 16 bases between. The CDR3 loop reads CASSQEFPRRGYNEQFF. CDR3 DNA: TGTGCCAGCAGCCAAGAATTCCCGCGGCGAGGTTACAATGAGCAGTTCTTC.

The V and J genes are TRBV11-2 and TRBJ2-7, with D uncertain. The V gene lost 6 bases and the J gene lost 0 bases, with 12 bases spanning the gap. There are 14 residues in the CDR3. The germline CDR1 and CDR2 sequences are SGHAT and FQNNGV. CDR3 loop: CASRLQRSSYEQYF. DNA of the CDR3: TGTGCCAGCAGACTACAGAGAAGCTCCTACGAGCAGTACTTC. Together with reference TRBV11-2 and TRBJ2-7, the CDR3 gives the full variable domain: EAGVAQSPRYKIIEKRQSVAFWCNPISGHATLYWYQQILGQGPKLLIQFQNNGVVDDSQLPKDRFSAERLKGVDSTLKIQPAKLEDSAVYLCASRLQRSSYEQYFGPGTRLTVT.

The CDR3 here is CASSHRFNSNTEAFF. CDR3 sequence (DNA): TGTGCCAGCAGCCACCGTTTTAACTCGAACACTGAAGCTTTCTTT. The rearrangement links TRBV7-9 to TRBJ1-1; D remains ambiguous. This CDR3 region has 15 residues. Trimming took 5 bases from V and 1 from J, leaving 14 bases between them. Germline V gene lookup returns CDR1 SEHNR and CDR2 FQNEAQ (reference sequence).

This clonotype was observed a handful of times. This chain links TRBV25-1 with TRBJ1-4; D perhaps matches TRBD1 (6 bases). V lost 6 bases to trimming and J lost 7 bases, with 15 bases between them. The CDR3 covers 14 residues. CDR1 MGHDK and CDR2 SYGVNS come from the germline V gene. The chain's CDR3 is CASRSGTTAEKLFF. CDR3 in DNA: TGTGCCAGCAGAAGCGGGACAACGGCTGAAAAACTGTTTTTT. Looking up the rest from reference TRBV25-1 and TRBJ1-4 gives the full variable domain: EADIYQTPRYLVIGTGKKITLECSQTMGHDKMYWYQQDPGMELHLIHYSYGVNSTEKGDLSSESTVSRIRTEHFPLTLESARPSHTSQYLCASRSGTTAEKLFFGSGTQLSVL.

This clonotype was counted only a few times. The chain joins TRBV12-3 or TRBV12-4 to TRBJ2-1, with 11 bases fitting TRBD2. J lost 4 bases, V lost 5 bases, and 7 bases had no gene match. The CDR3 has 16 amino acids. Here the CDR3 DNA reads TGTGCCAGCAGTATATTAGCGGGGGGGAATTACAATGAGCAGTTCTTC. Its protein is CASSILAGGNYNEQFF.

In its sample, this clonotype was seen a few times. The J gene is TRBJ2-7, the V gene TRBV5-6; weak D call: TRBD2 (6 bases). This CDR3 comprises 15 residues. The V end was cut by 1 base, the J end by 2 bases, with 13 bases between. Germline V gives CDR1 SGHDT, CDR2 YYEEEE. Here the CDR3 DNA reads TGTGCCAGCAGCTTGCGGGGGTTTGGGCCCTACGAGCAGTACGTC. This codes for CASSLRGFGPYEQYV.

This clonotype has only a few counts. The chain has TRBV7-9 and TRBJ2-5; D not certain. The CDR3 extends over 15 amino acids. V lost 6 bases and J 4 bases, leaving 18 bases between the germline ends. Looked up from germline, CDR1 is SEHNR and CDR2 is FQNEAQ (reference sequence). The CDR3 spells CASSLSNFPSETQYF. The DNA for the CDR3 is TGTGCCAGCAGTCTCTCTAACTTCCCCTCAGAGACCCAGTACTTC. The full variable domain, in which reference TRBV7-9 and TRBJ2-5 provide the parts outside the CDR3, is DTGVSQNPRHKITKRGQNVTFRCDPISEHNRLYWYRQTLGQGPEFLTYFQNEAQLEKSRLLSDRFSAERPKGSFSTLEIQRTEQGDSAMYLCASSLSNFPSETQYFGPGTRLLVL.

The gene calls are TRBV7-9 and TRBJ2-2, with D perhaps matching TRBD1 (5 bases). The CDR3 contains 13 residues. Looked up from germline, CDR1 is SEHNR and CDR2 is FQNEAQ (reference sequence). The V end was cut by 5 bases, the J end by 6 bases, with 10 bases between. Here the CDR3 reads CASSPVRAGELFF. The CDR3 DNA reads as TGTGCCAGCAGCCCAGTCAGGGCCGGGGAGCTGTTTTTT.

The chain has TRBV14 and TRBJ2-1; weak D call: TRBD2 (5 bases). V lost 8 bases to trimming and J lost 6 bases, with 14 bases between them. The CDR3 has 13 residues. In germline, CDR1 is SGHDN, CDR2 FVKESK. This CDR3 is CASGKTRSNEQFF. As DNA, the CDR3 is TGTGCCAGCGGGAAAACTAGAAGCAATGAGCAGTTCTTC.

This clonotype appeared a few times. The J gene is TRBJ2-7, the V gene TRBV5-1; a possible D gene is TRBD1 (6 bases). The CDR3 covers 13 residues. Trimming stripped 3 bases from V and 6 bases from J, with 13 bases between. The germline gives CDR1 SGHRS, CDR2 YFSETQ. In DNA form, the CDR3 reads TGCGCCAGCAGCTCCGGGACAACCTCCGAGCAGTACTTC. Encoded protein: CASSSGTTSEQYF.

Details on this clonotype: With a much larger clone just one base away, this may be a read error. The V gene is TRBV29-1, the J gene TRBJ2-4, with no clear D. Per the germline V gene, CDR1 is SQVTM and CDR2 is ANQGSEA. The CDR3 spans 13 residues. CDR3 protein: CRGHRVAKNIQYF. CDR3 DNA: TGCAGAGGCCACCGGGTAGCCAAAAACATTCAGTACTTC.

This clonotype was counted a few times. This chain uses TRBV5-4 with TRBJ2-1, with D perhaps assigned TRBD1 or TRBD2 (5 bases each). V dropped 2 bases and J dropped 12 bases, with 9 bases sitting between them. The CDR3 spans 11 residues. The germline V gene encodes CDR1 SGHNT and CDR2 YYREEE (reference sequence). The CDR3 sequence is CASSFSGGQFF. CDR3 coding DNA: TGTGCCAGCAGCTTTAGTGGGGGGCAGTTCTTC.

This clonotype was observed at least ten times. The chain carries TRBV18 and TRBJ2-1; TRBD1 aligns across 8 bases. CDR1 and CDR2 from the germline V gene are KGHSH and LQKENI. The CDR3 is 14 amino acids. After removal of 5 bases from V and 5 bases from J, the junction contained 5 bases not matched to a gene. Here the CDR3 DNA reads TGTGCCAGCTCAGTGAGACAGGGGAACAATGAGCAGTTCTTC. Translated, it gives CASSVRQGNNEQFF.